A single sample gave rise to the 19 T cell receptor beta chains below, sequenced in a study of blood T cell repertoires in COVID-19. TCRdb's copy holds only in-frame clones and misses some; the assay was immunoSEQ multiplex PCR. The sample shows about 280,000 clones, about nine tenths of them seen only once. The sequencing sample was made of peripheral blood. The receptors shown here come from a middle-aged woman who had recovered from COVID-19.

The chain has TRBV5-6 and TRBJ2-5; D possibly corresponds to TRBD1 (5 bases). The germline V and J ends were trimmed by 2 bases and 0 bases, with 8 bases remaining between them. The CDR3 runs 14 residues. In germline, CDR1 is SGHDT, CDR2 YYEEEE. CDR3 bases: TGTGCCAGCAGCTTTTCGACAGACCAAGAGACCCAGTACTTC. This sequence encodes CASSFSTDQETQYF.

This chain connects TRBV21-1 to TRBJ2-6; the D call in the table, TRBD2, was not verified against the DNA. TRBV21-1 corresponds to a pseudogene. The CDR3 runs to 18 residues. CDR3 amino acids: CASSKVPPVSSGANVLTF. Written as DNA, the CDR3 is TGTGCCAGCAGCAAGGTACCCCCCGTTAGCTCTGGGGCCAACGTCCTGACTTTC.

This chain connects TRBV10-3 to TRBJ1-2; D not certain. The CDR3 is 11 residues long. Trimming removed 7 bases from V and 5 bases from J, with 8 bases in between. CDR1 ENHRY and CDR2 SYGVKD come from the germline V gene. CDR3 bases: TGTGCCATCAATTCTATGTATGGCTACACCTTC. This gives the protein CAINSMYGYTF.

The rearrangement uses TRBV6-5 and TRBJ1-2; D is unresolved. This CDR3 has 15 amino acids. Germline V lookup: CDR1 MNHEY, CDR2 SVGAGI. Deletions cut 0 bases from V and 1 base from J, with 9 bases between. The CDR3 DNA reads TGTGCCAGCAGTTACTCCCTCGCGGTTAACTATGGCTACACCTTC. Protein sequence: CASSYSLAVNYGYTF.

The chain uses TRBV5-1 and TRBJ2-1; D possibly corresponds to TRBD2 (6 bases). The V end lost 4 bases, the J end lost 2 bases, and 16 bases lay between the germline ends. This CDR3 contains 16 residues. From germline, CDR1 is SGHRS and CDR2 YFSETQ. CDR3 nucleotides: TGCGCCAGCAGCCCGGGGGTAGCAGAGCCCTACAATGAGCAGTTCTTC. Protein sequence: CASSPGVAEPYNEQFF. Drawing the rest from reference TRBV5-1 and TRBJ2-1, the complete variable domain is KAGVTQTPRYLIKTRGQQVTLSCSPISGHRSVSWYQQTPGQGLQFLFEYFSETQRNKGNFPGRFSGRQFSNSRSEMNVSTLELGDSALYLCASSPGVAEPYNEQFFGPGTRLTVL.

The chain carries TRBV2 and TRBJ2-3; TRBD2 might be the D (6 bases). CDR1 and CDR2 from the germline V gene are SNHLY and FYNNEI. The CDR3 covers 13 residues. Trimming stripped 8 bases from V and 2 bases from J, with 11 bases between. CDR3 nucleotide sequence: TGTGCCAGCGGGACTCAACTCACAGATACGCAGTATTTT. It specifies CASGTQLTDTQYF.

The chain links TRBV19 to TRBJ2-7; TRBD2 might be the D (6 bases). There are 15 residues in the CDR3. Germline lookup yields CDR1 LNHDA and CDR2 SQIVND (reference sequence). V was cut by 0 bases and J by 4 bases, with 13 bases left in between. This CDR3 is CASSIEGLPGYEQYF. In DNA, the CDR3 is TGTGCCAGTAGTATAGAGGGACTGCCTGGGTACGAGCAGTACTTC. Full variable domain (remainder filled in from reference TRBV19 and TRBJ2-7): DGGITQSPKYLFRKEGQNVTLSCEQNLNHDAMYWYRQDPGQGLRLIYYSQIVNDFQKGDIAEGYSVSREKKESFPLTVTSAQKNPTAFYLCASSIEGLPGYEQYFGPGTRLTVT.

The gene calls are TRBV15 and TRBJ1-1, with 7 nucleotides matching TRBD1. J was trimmed by 6 bases and V by 3 bases; bases with no gene match: 4. Germline V gene sequence: CDR1 LNHNV, CDR2 YYDKDF (reference sequence). This CDR3 region has 13 residues. The CDR3 loop reads CATSRQGVAEAFF. CDR3 nucleotide sequence: TGTGCCACCAGCAGGCAGGGGGTAGCTGAAGCTTTCTTT.

This rearrangement joins TRBV5-1 to TRBJ1-1, with D tentatively TRBD1 (5 bases). Germline lookup yields CDR1 SGHRS and CDR2 YFSETQ. V was clipped by 4 bases and J by 3 bases, with 10 bases between them. This CDR3 contains 13 residues. CDR3 in amino acids: CASSPQAYTEAFF. The CDR3 nucleotides read TGCGCCAGCAGCCCACAGGCCTACACTGAAGCTTTCTTT.

The J gene is TRBJ2-7, the V gene TRBV28; a possible D gene is TRBD2 (6 bases). CDR3 length: 13 amino acids. Between the trimmed V and J ends, which lost 6 bases and 3 bases, there was a span of 12 bases. The germline CDR1 and CDR2 sequences are MDHEN and SYDVKM. The CDR3 loop is CASSRGLGYEQYF. The DNA for the CDR3 is TGTGCCAGCAGCCGGGGACTCGGCTACGAGCAGTACTTC.

V usage is TRBV2 and J usage is TRBJ2-2; TRBD2 matches 11 bases. The CDR3 has 19 amino acids. From germline, CDR1 is SNHLY and CDR2 FYNNEI. V shed 6 bases and J 3 bases; nucleotides not matched to a gene: 15. The CDR3 protein is CASSDAGLAGRPYTGELFF. Here the CDR3 DNA reads TGTGCCAGCAGCGATGCAGGACTAGCGGGCCGCCCCTACACCGGGGAGCTGTTTTTT.

The chain recombines TRBV2 with TRBJ1-1; unclear D gene. The CDR3 is 12 amino acids. Trimming took off 6 bases at V and 6 bases at J, with 11 bases between the two ends. The V gene's germline CDR1 is SNHLY and CDR2 FYNNEI. The CDR3 protein is CASSENSPEAFF. CDR3 nucleotide sequence: TGTGCCAGCAGCGAAAATAGCCCTGAAGCTTTCTTT.

This chain uses TRBV7-2 with TRBJ2-7; 10 bases are a match to TRBD2. The trim removed 5 bases at V and 7 bases at J, leaving 11 bases unmatched. The CDR3 extends over 15 amino acids. CDR1 and CDR2 from the germline V gene are SGHTA and FQGNSA. The CDR3 nucleotides are TGTGCCAGCAGCGTAACTAGCGGGGTCGTTCGGGAGCAGTACTTC. This sequence encodes CASSVTSGVVREQYF.

The chain has TRBV7-9 and TRBJ1-2; 8 bases fit TRBD1. V lost 3 bases, J lost 8 bases, and 11 bases stayed unmatched. There are 15 residues in the CDR3. Germline-derived CDR1 and CDR2 are SEHNR and FQNEAQ (reference sequence). For the CDR3, the DNA is TGTGCCAGCAGCTTGGAAGCGACAGGGGCTGGAGGCTACACCTTC. This sequence encodes CASSLEATGAGGYTF.

V is TRBV6-2 or TRBV6-3 and J is TRBJ1-2, with D tentatively TRBD1 (5 bases). V was cut by 0 bases and J by 4 bases, with 15 bases left in between. This CDR3 contains 16 residues. The germline V gene encodes CDR1 MNHEY and CDR2 SVGEGT. The CDR3 DNA is TGTGCCAGCAGTTACTCTTGGGGCAGGGTGCCCTATGGCTACACCTTC. This sequence encodes CASSYSWGRVPYGYTF.

The V gene is TRBV4-1, the J gene TRBJ1-4; weak D call: TRBD1 (5 bases). V was clipped by 0 bases and J by 4 bases, with 15 bases between them. This CDR3 is 17 amino acids long. The germline V gene encodes CDR1 MGHRA and CDR2 YSYEKL. CDR3 in DNA: TGCGCCAGCAGCCAAGATGCCCCCGGGACTTATAATGAAAAACTGTTTTTT. Its translation: CASSQDAPGTYNEKLFF.

The chain carries TRBV11-2 and TRBJ1-1; no clear D. Trimming pared 7 bases from V and 1 base from J, leaving 10 bases between. This CDR3 contains 13 residues. Germline V gene data show CDR1 as SGHAT and CDR2 as FQNNGV. CDR3 amino acids: CASNPNRNTEAFF. For the CDR3, the DNA is TGTGCCAGCAACCCAAACAGGAACACTGAAGCTTTCTTT. Supplemented by reference TRBV11-2 and TRBJ1-1, the full variable domain reads EAGVAQSPRYKIIEKRQSVAFWCNPISGHATLYWYQQILGQGPKLLIQFQNNGVVDDSQLPKDRFSAERLKGVDSTLKIQPAKLEDSAVYLCASNPNRNTEAFFGQGTRLTVV.

J is TRBJ1-3 and V is TRBV10-3; D is possibly TRBD1 (5 bases). Germline loops: CDR1 ENHRY, CDR2 SYGVKD. This CDR3 spans 13 amino acids. V was trimmed by 11 bases and J by 3 bases, leaving 14 bases between them. DNA of the CDR3: TGTGCCGTCCACTCGGGGGATGGAAACACCATATATTTT. Amino acids: CAVHSGDGNTIYF.

The rearrangement joins TRBV30 to TRBJ2-1; 10 bases line up with TRBD2. This CDR3 region has 14 residues. The trim removed 2 bases at V and 7 bases at J, leaving 5 bases unmatched. CDR1 is GTSNPN, CDR2 SVGIG, per germline (reference sequence). CDR3 nucleotide sequence: TGTGCCTGGAGTAATAGCGGGAGGATGAATGAGCAGTTCTTC. It is translated as CAWSNSGRMNEQFF.